The rows below give T cell receptor beta chains drawn from one sample of a study of T cells in localized non-small cell lung cancer. This table comes from immunoSEQ multiplex PCR, and its TCRdb copy is limited to in-frame clones, with some not included. The sample lists approximately 47,000 clones, around 87% occurring once. The sequencing here drew on PBMCs, taken before any cancer treatment. These receptors came from a man aged 40-75 years with stage II lung adenocarcinoma. The CDR3 runs from the conserved cysteine through the conserved F or W. D genes are given only for firm matches. The size entry is marked missing in some rows and otherwise reads once, few, many or a size class.

j_call: TRBJ2-7
clone_size: .
v_call: TRBV9
d_call: .
cdr3_aa: CASSVDGRGSGEQYF
cdr3_nt: TGTGCCAGCAGCGTAGATGGACGAGGAAGCGGGGAGCAGTACTTC

j_call: TRBJ1-1
clone_size: .
v_call: TRBV5-1
d_call: .
cdr3_aa: CASSLGGRWTEAFF
cdr3_nt: TGCGCCAGCAGCTTGGGGGGACGGTGGACTGAAGCTTTCTTT

j_call: TRBJ2-1
clone_size: .
v_call: TRBV7-6
d_call: .
cdr3_aa: CASSQRGGAGSYNEQFF
cdr3_nt: TGTGCCAGCAGCCAGAGGGGGGGGGCCGGCTCCTACAATGAGCAGTTCTTC

j_call: TRBJ2-3
clone_size: once
v_call: TRBV15
d_call: TRBD2
cdr3_aa: CATSRGTGGSTDTQYF
cdr3_nt: TGTGCCACCAGCAGGGGGACGGGAGGTAGCACAGATACGCAGTATTTT

j_call: TRBJ2-7
clone_size: few
v_call: TRBV29-1
d_call: TRBD2
cdr3_aa: CSVWGGAYEQYF
cdr3_nt: TGCAGCGTTTGGGGGGGGGCCTACGAGCAGTACTTC

j_call: TRBJ1-3
clone_size: .
v_call: TRBV6-1
d_call: .
cdr3_aa: CASSAGVRGGNTIYF
cdr3_nt: TGTGCCAGCAGTGCCGGGGTTCGAGGGGGAAACACCATATATTTT

j_call: TRBJ1-4
clone_size: .
v_call: TRBV4-2
d_call: TRBD1
cdr3_aa: CASSQVSGGASEKLFF
cdr3_nt: TGTGCCAGCAGCCAAGTTTCAGGGGGCGCTTCTGAAAAACTGTTTTTT

j_call: TRBJ2-5
clone_size: once
v_call: TRBV5-1
d_call: .
cdr3_aa: CASGRDSEETQYF
cdr3_nt: TGCGCCAGCGGCCGGGACTCCGAAGAGACCCAGTACTTC

j_call: TRBJ2-7
clone_size: .
v_call: TRBV19
d_call: .
cdr3_aa: CASGQSSYEQYF
cdr3_nt: TGTGCCAGCGGACAGTCCTCCTACGAGCAGTACTTC

j_call: TRBJ1-2
clone_size: .
v_call: TRBV6-1
d_call: TRBD1
cdr3_aa: CASSELRGRGLGYTF
cdr3_nt: TGTGCCAGCAGTGAATTAAGAGGCAGGGGGCTTGGCTACACCTTC

j_call: TRBJ2-3
clone_size: .
v_call: TRBV30
d_call: .
cdr3_aa: CAWSVTDTQYF
cdr3_nt: TGTGCCTGGAGTGTAACGGATACGCAGTATTTT

j_call: TRBJ2-7
clone_size: .
v_call: TRBV2
d_call: .
cdr3_aa: CASSRPEQYF
cdr3_nt: TGTGCCAGCAGCCGCCCTGAGCAGTACTTC

j_call: TRBJ2-3
clone_size: .
v_call: TRBV6-1
d_call: TRBD2
cdr3_aa: CASMLAGGRGTQYF
cdr3_nt: TGTGCCAGCATGCTAGCGGGGGGAAGGGGTACGCAGTATTTT

j_call: TRBJ1-6
clone_size: .
v_call: TRBV30
d_call: .
cdr3_aa: CAWSVGGSNSPLHF
cdr3_nt: TGTGCCTGGAGTGTTGGGGGGTCTAATTCACCCCTCCACTTT

j_call: TRBJ2-3
clone_size: .
v_call: TRBV7-6
d_call: TRBD2
cdr3_aa: CASSWASGGSSTDTQYF
cdr3_nt: TGTGCCAGCAGCTGGGCTAGCGGGGGTTCTAGCACAGATACGCAGTATTTT

j_call: TRBJ1-1
clone_size: few
v_call: TRBV28
d_call: .
cdr3_aa: CASSFHGENTEAFF
cdr3_nt: TGTGCCAGCAGTTTCCACGGAGAGAACACTGAAGCTTTCTTT

j_call: TRBJ1-1
clone_size: once
v_call: TRBV19
d_call: TRBD1
cdr3_aa: CASRTTGTGGIEAFF
cdr3_nt: TGTGCCAGTAGAACAACCGGGACAGGGGGTATTGAAGCTTTCTTT

j_call: TRBJ1-5
clone_size: .
v_call: TRBV2
d_call: TRBD1
cdr3_aa: CASSVDRDQPQHF
cdr3_nt: TGTGCCAGCAGTGTTGACAGGGACCAGCCCCAGCATTTT

j_call: TRBJ1-4
clone_size: .
v_call: TRBV6-1
d_call: .
cdr3_aa: CASSKGGRINEKLFF
cdr3_nt: TGTGCCAGCAGTAAAGGGGGAAGGATTAATGAAAAACTGTTTTTT

j_call: TRBJ2-7
clone_size: few
v_call: TRBV25-1
d_call: TRBD2
cdr3_aa: CALGEGLAGVYEQYF
cdr3_nt: TGTGCCTTAGGGGAGGGGCTAGCGGGGGTGTACGAGCAGTACTTC

j_call: TRBJ2-3
clone_size: .
v_call: TRBV19
d_call: .
cdr3_aa: CASSSSGHSTDTQYF
cdr3_nt: TGTGCCAGTAGTTCGTCAGGGCATAGCACAGATACGCAGTATTTT

j_call: TRBJ1-2
clone_size: once
v_call: TRBV28
d_call: .
cdr3_aa: CASSSQGRYGYTF
cdr3_nt: TGTGCCAGCAGTTCCCAGGGAAGATATGGCTACACCTTC

j_call: TRBJ2-6
clone_size: .
v_call: TRBV7-3
d_call: .
cdr3_aa: CASSLHPITGANVLTF
cdr3_nt: TGTGCCAGCAGCCTCCACCCGATCACTGGGGCCAACGTCCTGACTTTC

j_call: TRBJ1-4
clone_size: .
v_call: TRBV30
d_call: .
cdr3_aa: CAKRDLGEKLFF
cdr3_nt: TGTGCCAAACGGGACTTGGGTGAAAAACTGTTTTTT

j_call: TRBJ2-1
clone_size: .
v_call: TRBV6-5
d_call: .
cdr3_aa: CASKVNNEQFF
cdr3_nt: TGTGCCAGCAAAGTAAACAATGAGCAGTTCTTC

j_call: TRBJ1-5
clone_size: .
v_call: TRBV2
d_call: .
cdr3_aa: CASRDSLFNQPQHF
cdr3_nt: TGTGCCAGCAGAGACAGCCTTTTCAATCAGCCCCAGCATTTT

j_call: TRBJ2-7
clone_size: .
v_call: TRBV5-8
d_call: TRBD2
cdr3_aa: CASSLVTSGGARDEQYF
cdr3_nt: TGTGCCAGCAGCTTGGTGACTAGCGGGGGGGCCCGCGACGAGCAGTACTTC

j_call: TRBJ1-1
clone_size: .
v_call: TRBV2
d_call: TRBD1
cdr3_aa: CASRYRTGIEAFF
cdr3_nt: TGTGCCAGCAGGTACCGGACAGGGATTGAAGCTTTCTTT

j_call: TRBJ1-1
clone_size: .
v_call: TRBV14
d_call: .
cdr3_aa: CASSQVRPMNTEAFF
cdr3_nt: TGTGCCAGCAGCCAAGTCCGACCAATGAACACTGAAGCTTTCTTT

j_call: TRBJ1-1
clone_size: few
v_call: TRBV14
d_call: .
cdr3_aa: CASSPVPGSRAFF
cdr3_nt: TGTGCCAGCAGCCCAGTACCAGGCAGTCGGGCTTTCTTT

j_call: TRBJ1-4
clone_size: .
v_call: TRBV18
d_call: .
cdr3_aa: CASSRRSGEKLFF
cdr3_nt: TGTGCCAGCTCGCGTCGGTCGGGAGAAAAACTGTTTTTT

j_call: TRBJ1-3
clone_size: .
v_call: TRBV5-1
d_call: .
cdr3_aa: CASSRMGQTGGNTIYF
cdr3_nt: TGCGCCAGCAGCCGAATGGGACAAACCGGAGGAAACACCATATATTTT

j_call: TRBJ1-2
clone_size: once
v_call: TRBV4-1
d_call: .
cdr3_aa: CASSQEFMISYTF
cdr3_nt: TGCGCCAGCAGCCAAGAGTTCATGATCAGCTACACCTTC